Sequencing of this T cell receptor (beta chain) was carried out in a study of blood T cell repertoires in COVID-19. Study background: The samples span acute and convalescent COVID-19 from the United States, Italy and Spain. Nucleic acid was either cDNA or gDNA, and it came from T cells, B-cell-depleted T cells, or PBMCs.

Patients in Seattle were enrolled during active infection, then followed longitudinally. The CDR3 sequence is 13 residues long. CDR1 and CDR2 from the germline V gene are SGHDT and YYEEEE. The V gene lost 0 bases and the J gene lost 6 bases, with 10 bases spanning the gap. Only in-frame clones appear in the TCRdb table, and some are missing; sequencing was by immunoSEQ multiplex PCR. The sample lists 150,000 to 200,000 clones; 82% were seen once. This sequence joins TRBV5-6 and TRBJ2-7; D might be TRBD2 (5 bases). The source of this sequence is a woman aged 40 to 50 with COVID-19, enrolled during active disease. Sequencing used peripheral blood. This CDR3 is CASSLDTAGEQYV. In DNA, the CDR3 is TGTGCCAGCAGCTTGGACACTGCGGGCGAGCAGTACGTC.